This passage covers 28 T cell receptor beta chains from one sample sequenced in a study of blood T cell repertoires in COVID-19. Here immunoSEQ multiplex PCR was the method, and the copy in TCRdb shows in-frame clones only, minus some. The repertoire has some 120,000 clones, 88% of them found once; the top ten carry 7.5% to 8%. The sequencing input was peripheral blood. The receptors originated from a man aged 50 to 59 with acute or convalescent COVID-19.

This sequence joins TRBV5-4 and TRBJ1-1; D might be TRBD1 (6 bases). Looked up from germline, CDR1 is SGHNT and CDR2 is YYREEE (reference sequence). The CDR3 extends over 15 amino acids. Trimming pared 3 bases from V and 0 bases from J, leaving 12 bases between. As DNA, the CDR3 is TGTGCCAGCAGCTCTCGACAGGAAATGAACACTGAAGCTTTCTTT. It is translated as CASSSRQEMNTEAFF.

The rearrangement joins TRBV6-1 to TRBJ1-3; the D is unclear. CDR1 MNHNS and CDR2 SASEGT come from the germline V gene. The CDR3 sequence is 14 residues long. V shed 5 bases and J shed 4 bases, with 12 bases lying between them. CDR3 loop: CASSYGEAGNTIYF. The CDR3 DNA follows: TGTGCCAGCAGTTATGGGGAGGCGGGAAACACCATATATTTT.

The chain couples TRBV9 to TRBJ2-3; 16 bases align to TRBD2. CDR3 length equals 18 residues. CDR1 SGDLS and CDR2 YYNGEE come from the germline V gene. The V and J ends lost 2 bases and 3 bases, in that order; junction bases with no gene match: 6. CDR3 sequence: CASSVGTSGRALTDTQYF. CDR3 sequence (DNA): TGTGCCAGCAGCGTGGGGACTAGCGGGAGGGCCTTAACAGATACGCAGTATTTT.

The CDR3 DNA reads as TGTGCCAGCAGCTCCGGTGCGAGCTCCTACAATGAGCAGTTCTTC. Translating it yields CASSSGASSYNEQFF. The rearrangement uses TRBV9 and TRBJ2-1; the D is unclear. The V gene lost 4 bases and the J gene lost 0 bases, with 11 bases spanning the gap. Germline V gene lookup returns CDR1 SGDLS and CDR2 YYNGEE. The CDR3 loop spans 15 amino acids. Filled out from reference TRBV9 and TRBJ2-1, the complete variable domain reads DSGVTQTPKHLITATGQRVTLRCSPRSGDLSVYWYQQSLDQGLQFLIQYYNGEERAKGNILERFSAQQFPDLHSELNLSSLELGDSALYFCASSSGASSYNEQFFGPGTRLTVL.

V and J are TRBV3-1 (or the pseudogene TRBV3-2) and TRBJ1-1; possible D gene TRBD1, 5 bases. Germline V gene data show CDR1 as LGHDT and CDR2 as YNNKEL (reference sequence). V was clipped by 1 base and J by 2 bases, with 14 bases between them. CDR3 length equals 16 residues. DNA for the CDR3: TGTGCCAGCAGCCAAGGGTCCCCGGGACTCAACACTGAAGCTTTCTTT. This translates into CASSQGSPGLNTEAFF.

The chain employs TRBV6-1 and TRBJ1-2; no clear D. The germline CDR1 and CDR2 sequences are MNHNS and SASEGT. V was clipped by 0 bases and J by 4 bases, with 6 bases between them. This CDR3 comprises 13 residues. CDR3 sequence reads: CASSEALSYGYTF. Written as DNA, the CDR3 is TGTGCCAGCAGTGAAGCGTTGAGCTATGGCTACACCTTC.

The rearrangement uses TRBV6-1 and TRBJ1-5, with 7 bases aligning to TRBD1. Germline CDR1 and CDR2: MNHNS and SASEGT. The CDR3 spans 15 residues. The junction had 2 bases not matched to a gene; V was cut back by 1 base and J by 2 bases. CDR3 in amino acids: CASSEGQGGNQPQHF. The CDR3 DNA sequence: TGTGCCAGCAGTGAAGGACAGGGTGGCAATCAGCCCCAGCATTTT.

This clone was recorded a few times. V usage is TRBV4-1 and J usage is TRBJ1-3; TRBD1 might be the D (6 bases). CDR1 and CDR2 (germline): MGHRA, YSYEKL. V dropped 1 base and J dropped 4 bases, with 8 bases sitting between them. The CDR3 runs 14 residues. CDR3: CASSQVGQGNTIYF. CDR3 nucleotide sequence: TGCGCCAGCAGCCAAGTGGGACAAGGAAACACCATATATTTT.

The chain has TRBV7-2 and TRBJ2-3; a possible D gene is TRBD2 (6 bases). Trimming cost V 5 bases and J 4 bases, with 16 bases left between them. The CDR3 spans 15 residues. The germline CDR1 and CDR2 sequences are SGHTA and FQGNSA. CDR3 coding DNA: TGTGCCAGCAGCACGCACGTCCGACTAGCAGATACGCAGTATTTT. It codes for CASSTHVRLADTQYF.

The gene calls are TRBV5-6 and TRBJ2-5; no clear D. Trimming took off 4 bases at V and 5 bases at J, with 9 bases between the two ends. The CDR3 is 12 amino acids. Germline V gives CDR1 SGHDT, CDR2 YYEEEE. CDR3 sequence (DNA): TGTGCCAGCAGCCAGGATAGGGAGACCCAGTACTTC. This encodes CASSQDRETQYF.

The gene calls are TRBV6-5 and TRBJ1-2; 9 positions agree with TRBD1. V lost 6 bases to trimming and J lost 0 bases; unmatched junction nucleotides: 5. The CDR3 is 15 amino acids. The germline V gene has CDR1 MNHEY and CDR2 SVGAGI. For the CDR3, the DNA is TGTGCCAGCAGCCAAGGGACAGGGTCTAACTATGGCTACACCTTC. Its translation: CASSQGTGSNYGYTF.

V gene TRBV5-8 combines with J gene TRBJ1-5; 8 nucleotides match TRBD1. Losses at the gene ends were 2 bases for V and 5 bases for J; bases not matched to a gene: 6. The germline CDR1 and CDR2 sequences are SGHTS and YDEGEE. This CDR3 has 15 amino acids. Here the CDR3 reads CASSFTGTGHQPQHF. As DNA, the CDR3 is TGTGCCAGCAGCTTTACCGGGACAGGACATCAGCCCCAGCATTTT.

This clone was seen just once. The gene calls are TRBV6-6 and TRBJ2-7; 11 positions match TRBD1. The ends lost 6 bases at V and 5 bases at J; junction bases unmatched: 6. This CDR3 spans 14 amino acids. Germline loops: CDR1 MNHNY, CDR2 SVGAGI (reference sequence). In DNA form, the CDR3 reads TGTGCCAGCAGGGGGACAGGGGGTTTCCACGAGCAGTACTTC. It codes for CASRGTGGFHEQYF.

This sequence joins TRBV6-5 and TRBJ2-3; 9 positions match TRBD2. The CDR3 sequence is 15 residues long. Unmatched junction bases numbered 13, after V lost 11 bases and J lost 4 bases. Germline CDR1 reads MNHEY; CDR2 reads SVGAGI. CDR3 sequence reads: CACDGGRAGADTQYF. DNA for the CDR3: TGTGCCTGCGACGGCGGGAGGGCCGGGGCAGATACGCAGTATTTT.

V is TRBV7-2 and J is TRBJ1-5; TRBD1 agrees at 7 bases. J was trimmed by 3 bases and V by 0 bases; bases with no gene match: 5. The germline CDR1 and CDR2 sequences are SGHTA and FQGNSA. CDR3 length: 16 residues. The CDR3 region has the DNA TGTGCCAGCAGCTTAGCGGCAGGGGGGACCAATCAGCCCCAGCATTTT. Translating it yields CASSLAAGGTNQPQHF.

The count of this clone is one. CDR3: CASSLLTGTLGELFF. The CDR3 DNA sequence: TGTGCCAGCAGCTTATTAACGGGAACTCTAGGGGAGCTGTTTTTT. The rearrangement links TRBV7-9 to TRBJ2-2; perhaps TRBD2 as D (5 bases). V lost 2 bases and J lost 8, with 15 bases in between. This CDR3 is built from 15 residues. Germline V gene lookup returns CDR1 SEHNR and CDR2 FQNEAQ (reference sequence).

V usage is TRBV6-5 and J usage is TRBJ2-7; 8 bases are shared with TRBD1. J lost 2 bases, V lost 3 bases, and 9 bases had no gene match. Germline V lookup: CDR1 MNHEY, CDR2 SVGAGI. The CDR3 has 16 amino acids. CDR3 in DNA: TGTGCCAGCAGTTATACCCCCCCAGGGGGCCCCTACGAGCAGTACTTC. Translated: CASSYTPPGGPYEQYF.

The chain recombines TRBV5-5 with TRBJ2-1; weak D call: TRBD1 (6 bases). Germline V gives CDR1 SGHKS, CDR2 YYEKEE (reference sequence). The CDR3 is 16 residues long. The germline V and J ends were trimmed by 0 bases and 4 bases, with 14 bases remaining between them. The DNA of the CDR3 is TGTGCCAGCAGCTTGGACAGGGCCATAATTTACAATGAGCAGTTCTTC. Translation: CASSLDRAIIYNEQFF.

This clone was detected only a few times. The rearrangement uses TRBV23-1 and TRBJ1-2; 7 bases fit TRBD1. TRBV23-1 is treated as an ORF (open reading frame) with a function not yet certain. The J segment lost 8 bases and the V segment lost 2 bases, leaving 8 bases of the junction unmatched. This CDR3 is built from 14 residues. In DNA, the CDR3 is TGCGCCAGCAGTCAAGGGACAGTCCCGGGGGGCTACACCTTC. Its translation is CASSQGTVPGGYTF.

The genes are TRBV19 and TRBJ2-1; tentatively, D is TRBD2 (6 bases). Germline CDR1 reads LNHDA; CDR2 reads SQIVND (reference sequence). The CDR3 runs 15 residues. Trimming pared 4 bases from V and 2 bases from J, leaving 12 bases between. The CDR3 DNA reads as TGTGCCAGTAGTACTCCGGGACTCCCCTACAATGAGCAGTTCTTC. It translates to CASSTPGLPYNEQFF.

CDR3 amino acids: CASSVEGGGISYNEQFF. The CDR3 nucleotides are TGTGCCAGCAGCGTAGAGGGCGGGGGCATCTCCTACAATGAGCAGTTCTTC. This rearrangement joins TRBV9 to TRBJ2-1, with a tentative D call TRBD2 (7 bases). The germline V gene encodes CDR1 SGDLS and CDR2 YYNGEE. V was cut by 0 bases and J by 0 bases, with 13 bases left in between. This CDR3 spans 17 amino acids.

The V gene is TRBV29-1, the J gene TRBJ1-4, with 8 bases aligning to TRBD1. Unmatched junction bases numbered 18, after V lost 6 bases and J lost 0 bases. The CDR3 loop spans 19 amino acids. Germline V CDR1 and CDR2: SQVTM, ANQGSEA. In DNA, the CDR3 is TGCAGCGTATACTCGCCGGGACAGGCACTTCCAACAACTAATGAAAAACTGTTTTTT. Translated, it gives CSVYSPGQALPTTNEKLFF.

This chain joins TRBV10-2 and TRBJ1-5, with D uncertain. Trimming cost V 3 bases and J 5 bases, with 5 bases left between them. This CDR3 spans 12 amino acids. The germline V gene encodes CDR1 WSHSY and CDR2 SAAADI. The CDR3 DNA is TGCGCCAGCAGTGACCGTTATCAGCCCCAGCATTTT. This codes for CASSDRYQPQHF.

The chain is built from TRBV9 and TRBJ1-1; 7 bases line up with TRBD1. With 2 bases clipped from V and 3 bases from J, the junction kept 4 bases outside the gene matches. There are 14 residues in the CDR3. The germline CDR1 and CDR2 sequences are SGDLS and YYNGEE. In DNA, the CDR3 is TGTGCCAGCAGCGTCGAGGACAGGTACACTGAAGCTTTCTTT. It yields the protein CASSVEDRYTEAFF. The full variable domain, rest sourced from reference TRBV9 and TRBJ1-1, is DSGVTQTPKHLITATGQRVTLRCSPRSGDLSVYWYQQSLDQGLQFLIQYYNGEERAKGNILERFSAQQFPDLHSELNLSSLELGDSALYFCASSVEDRYTEAFFGQGTRLTVV.

The CDR3 loop reads CAWELGLVSVGELFF. The CDR3 nucleotides read TGTGCCTGGGAGCTAGGCCTCGTTTCAGTCGGGGAGCTGTTTTTT. This chain joins TRBV30 and TRBJ2-2; D gene uncertain. CDR1 is GTSNPN and CDR2 is SVGIG in the germline V gene (reference sequence). This CDR3 is built from 15 residues. Trimming pared 5 bases from V and 7 bases from J, leaving 20 bases between.

The CDR3 nucleotides are TGTGCCAGCTCACTCATGATAGCGGGAGAAGGGACAGATACGCAGTATTTT. It translates to CASSLMIAGEGTDTQYF. The gene calls are TRBV18 and TRBJ2-3; 9 nucleotides line up with TRBD2. This CDR3 has 17 residues. CDR1 and CDR2 from the germline V gene are KGHSH and LQKENI. With 4 bases clipped from V and 3 bases from J, the junction kept 11 bases outside the gene matches. Supplemented by reference TRBV18 and TRBJ2-3, the full variable domain reads NAGVMQNPRHLVRRRGQEARLRCSPMKGHSHVYWYRQLPEEGLKFMVYLQKENIIDESGMPKERFSAEFPKEGPSILRIQQVVRGDSAAYFCASSLMIAGEGTDTQYFGPGTRLTVL.

This clone was counted a single time. The chain recombines TRBV24-1 with TRBJ2-1, with D possibly matching TRBD2 (6 bases). The CDR3 totals 15 residues. V dropped 2 bases and J dropped 8 bases, with 15 bases sitting between them. Germline assignment: CDR1 KGHDR and CDR2 SFDVKD. CDR3 amino acids: CATSDSRLDPYEQFF. The CDR3 DNA is TGTGCCACCAGTGATTCGCGACTAGACCCATATGAGCAGTTCTTC.

This chain joins TRBV6-5 and TRBJ2-1; 7 nucleotides agree with TRBD2. The CDR3 has 16 residues. The germline CDR1 and CDR2 sequences are MNHEY and SVGAGI. V shed 2 bases, J shed 5 bases, and the junction held 9 bases outside the gene matches. CDR3 nucleotide sequence: TGTGCCAGCAGTTACGCCAGCGGGATACTTGACAATGAGCAGTTCTTC. This sequence encodes CASSYASGILDNEQFF.